This T cell receptor (beta chain) was sequenced in a study of blood T cells in healthy people across ages. Approximately 9.6 milliliters of peripheral blood were drawn from each donor into EDTA-treated tubes. A few counts support this clonotype. The length of the CDR3 is 15 residues. V dropped 3 bases and J dropped 2 bases, with 12 bases sitting between them. Germline V lookup: CDR1 SGHDN, CDR2 FVKESK. Primers used in a second PCR of about 7 to 12 cycles were a sample-barcoded 5' primer and a J-beta primer mix. TCRdb re-called the 5' RACE reads through MiXCR, storing one row per CDR3 protein. The table records about 620,000 distinct CDR3 sequences, around 20% of them present only once.

The sequence came from a man between 65 and 85 years old in good health. Sequencing used blood. V gene TRBV14 combines with J gene TRBJ2-3, with D unresolved. The CDR3 nucleotides read TGTGCCAGCAGCCAGGATCTCGCAGCCACAGATACGCAGTATTTT. Translating gives CASSQDLAATDTQYF.